These T cell receptor beta chains were read from a single sample in a study of vaccination and CD4 T cells after COVID-19. MiXCR, run by TCRdb on the PCR reads, gives a single entry per CDR3 protein. The sample shows 25,000 to 35,000 distinct CDR3 sequences, 49% of them seen only once. The sequences come from CD4+ T cells from blood, collected about 7 months after SARS-CoV-2 vaccination. Receptor source: a human donor who had recovered from COVID-19. Each CDR3 is given with its conserved first and last residue. A D gene is named only where the DNA matches it firmly. Clone size is not always given. Where it is, it says once, few, many or a class for expanded clones.

TRBV2,-,TRBJ1-1,-,CANLWQAATEAFF,TGTGCCAACCTATGGCAGGCGGCCACTGAAGCTTTCTTT
TRBV19,few,TRBJ1-5,-,CASSMESGAGVLRGQPQHF,TGTGCCAGTAGTATGGAGAGTGGGGCAGGGGTTCTAAGGGGTCAGCCCCAGCATTTT
TRBV11-2,once,TRBJ2-7,TRBD2,CASSLWREYLYEQYF,TGTGCCAGCAGCTTGTGGCGGGAGTATCTATACGAGCAGTACTTC
TRBV20-1,-,TRBJ1-2,TRBD1,CSAREGTGSGYTF,TGCAGTGCTAGAGAAGGGACAGGGAGTGGCTACACCTTC
TRBV6-2/TRBV6-3,-,TRBJ2-1,TRBD2,CASSRLLGRANEQFF,TGTGCCAGCAGCCGCTTATTAGGGAGGGCTAATGAGCAGTTCTTC
TRBV19,-,TRBJ2-7,-,CASSIVPGSGYEQYF,TGTGCCAGTAGTATAGTACCCGGGAGTGGCTACGAGCAGTACTTC
TRBV18,-,TRBJ1-2,TRBD1,CASSLVGQGLSNYGYTF,TGTGCCAGCTCACTGGTGGGACAGGGGCTCAGTAACTATGGCTACACCTTC
TRBV20-1,-,TRBJ2-2,-,CSAAGDPLAGELFF,TGCAGTGCCGCAGGAGATCCTTTGGCCGGGGAGCTGTTTTTT
TRBV11-1,-,TRBJ2-1,TRBD1,CASSSLRGTGVSSYNEQFF,TGTGCCAGCAGCTCGTTACGCGGGACAGGTGTATCCTCCTACAATGAGCAGTTCTTC
TRBV27,-,TRBJ1-1,TRBD1,CASTDLDRGGTEAFF,TGTGCCAGCACCGACCTAGACAGGGGGGGAACTGAAGCTTTCTTT
TRBV6-1,few,TRBJ2-7,-,CASSRKESNEQYF,TGTGCCAGCAGTAGGAAGGAATCCAACGAGCAGTACTTC
TRBV7-2,-,TRBJ2-1,-,CASSLLQSNNEQFF,TGTGCCAGCAGCTTATTACAGAGTAACAATGAGCAGTTCTTC
TRBV6-2/TRBV6-3,-,TRBJ2-7,TRBD1,CASSQRRDRVYEQYF,TGTGCCAGCAGTCAGCGACGGGACAGGGTGTACGAGCAGTACTTC
TRBV18,few,TRBJ1-2,-,CASSPNSAANYGYTF,TGTGCCAGCTCACCAAATAGCGCAGCTAACTATGGCTACACCTTC
TRBV30,-,TRBJ1-5,-,CAWSVSGGNQPQHF,TGTGCCTGGAGTGTATCAGGGGGCAATCAGCCCCAGCATTTT
TRBV21-1,-,TRBJ1-5,-,CASSKGQDEDHSNQPQHF,TGTGCCAGCAGCAAGGGACAGGACGAGGACCATAGCAATCAGCCCCAGCATTTT
TRBV7-2,-,TRBJ2-2,-,CASSIGTLTGELFF,TGTGCCAGCAGCATCGGGACCCTTACCGGGGAGCTGTTTTTT
TRBV20-1,-,TRBJ1-5,TRBD1,CSARDPGGGQVYQPQHF,TGCAGTGCTAGAGATCCCGGGGGAGGACAGGTTTATCAGCCCCAGCATTTT
TRBV20-1,-,TRBJ2-1,-,CSARALLGWGIRF,TGCAGTGCTAGGGCGTTGCTAGGGTGGGGCATTAGGTTC
TRBV7-3,once,TRBJ2-2,TRBD1,CASSSGQGTGELFF,TGTGCCAGCAGCTCGGGACAGGGGACCGGGGAGCTGTTTTTT
TRBV6-1,few,TRBJ1-5,TRBD1,CASSRTGGPQHF,TGTGCCAGCAGTCGAACAGGGGGGCCCCAGCATTTT
TRBV28,few,TRBJ2-7,-,CASSLWGGRGLPSYEQYF,TGTGCCAGCAGTTTATGGGGGGGGCGCGGGTTACCCTCCTACGAGCAGTACTTC
TRBV19,few,TRBJ2-5,-,CASTDRIQETQYF,TGTGCCAGTACGGACAGAATCCAAGAGACCCAGTACTTC
TRBV7-9,few,TRBJ2-5,-,CASSLDVQRETQYF,TGTGCCAGCAGCTTAGATGTCCAACGAGAGACCCAGTACTTC
TRBV28,-,TRBJ2-3,TRBD1,CASSLFGNTIRGPSSTDTQYF,TGTGCCAGCAGTTTATTCGGGAATACGATTAGGGGGCCGTCTAGCACAGATACGCAGTATTTT
TRBV2,-,TRBJ1-1,TRBD1,CASSEGRQGGYTEAFF,TGTGCCAGCAGTGAAGGTCGACAGGGAGGCTACACTGAAGCTTTCTTT
TRBV7-2,-,TRBJ2-3,-,CASSVPGTDTQYF,TGTGCCAGCAGCGTCCCGGGCACAGATACGCAGTATTTT
TRBV2,-,TRBJ2-7,-,CASNGGGFTYEQYF,TGTGCCAGCAATGGAGGCGGGTTTACCTACGAGCAGTACTTC
TRBV5-1,-,TRBJ2-3,TRBD2,CASRGTSGTDTQYF,TGCGCCAGCAGAGGGACTAGCGGCACAGATACGCAGTATTTT
TRBV28,-,TRBJ2-1,TRBD2,CASSQAGTTYNEQFF,TGTGCCAGCAGCCAAGCCGGGACTACTTACAATGAGCAGTTCTTC
TRBV15,-,TRBJ2-2,-,CATSRDRGGNTGELFF,TGTGCCACCAGCAGAGACCGTGGGGGGAACACCGGGGAGCTGTTTTTT
TRBV25-1,-,TRBJ1-2,-,CASRGPSVWYGYTF,TGTGCCAGCAGGGGACCGTCAGTGTGGTATGGCTACACCTTC
TRBV19,-,TRBJ2-7,-,CASSRGSGYSYEQYF,TGTGCCAGTAGTCGAGGGAGCGGATACTCCTACGAGCAGTACTTC
TRBV6-4,-,TRBJ2-1,-,CASSQGEIGSLYNEQFF,TGCGCCAGCAGCCAAGGAGAAATCGGGAGTTTGTACAATGAGCAGTTCTTC
TRBV20-1,-,TRBJ2-2,-,CSASSGNTGELFF,TGCAGTGCTAGCTCTGGGAACACCGGGGAGCTGTTTTTT
TRBV6-2/TRBV6-3,-,TRBJ1-1,TRBD1,CASKTGNMNTEAFF,TGTGCCAGCAAGACAGGGAACATGAACACTGAAGCTTTCTTT
TRBV6-1,-,TRBJ1-6,-,CASSEQFSGIPNSPLHF,TGTGCCAGCAGTGAACAGTTTTCGGGGATCCCTAATTCACCCCTCCACTTT
TRBV5-4,-,TRBJ2-5,TRBD2,CASSLPGRDETQYF,TGTGCCAGCAGCTTGCCAGGGAGGGATGAGACCCAGTACTTC
TRBV24-1,-,TRBJ2-3,-,CATRGVAETDTQYF,TGTGCCACCCGCGGGGTGGCGGAGACAGATACGCAGTATTTT
TRBV20-1,once,TRBJ1-6,-,CSTRPQVQDSPLHF,TGCAGTACTAGACCACAGGTTCAGGATTCACCCCTCCACTTT
TRBV20-1,-,TRBJ1-5,-,CSAHQPNQPQHF,TGCAGTGCTCACCAGCCAAATCAGCCCCAGCATTTT
TRBV28,few,TRBJ1-4,-,CATQRGDEKLFF,TGTGCCACACAACGGGGGGACGAAAAACTGTTTTTT
TRBV6-1,-,TRBJ2-7,-,CASSVKPGSWLEQYF,TGTGCCAGCAGTGTAAAACCGGGAAGCTGGCTCGAGCAGTACTTC
TRBV7-8,-,TRBJ2-7,-,CASSLNSEQYF,TGTGCCAGCAGCTTAAATTCCGAGCAGTACTTC
TRBV4-1,few,TRBJ2-7,TRBD2,CASSQDHWTSVYSSYEQYF,TGCGCCAGCAGCCAAGATCATTGGACTAGCGTATACAGCTCCTACGAGCAGTACTTC
TRBV7-9,-,TRBJ2-3,-,CASSPRGTSTDTQYF,TGTGCCAGCAGCCCGAGAGGGACCAGCACAGATACGCAGTATTTT
TRBV6-4,-,TRBJ2-2,-,CASSERAGHTGELFF,TGTGCCAGCAGTGAACGCGCAGGACACACCGGGGAGCTGTTTTTT
TRBV7-3,-,TRBJ2-3,-,CASSSIPGLPTDTQYF,TGTGCCAGCAGCTCCATCCCGGGGCTTCCCACAGATACGCAGTATTTT